Below are 17 T cell receptor beta chains sequenced from a single sample in a study of PD-1 and CTLA-4 blockade in melanoma. Using immunoSEQ multiplex PCR, the repertoire was profiled, and TCRdb retains in-frame clones only, with some absent. The sample includes about 30,000 clones, roughly nine tenths of them seen just once. Sample: CD8+ T cells from peripheral blood, taken before anti-PD-1 treatment. The receptors derive from a human donor with melanoma.

This clone showed up just a few times. This chain uses TRBV7-9 with TRBJ2-6; a possible D gene is TRBD1 (5 bases). Looked up from germline, CDR1 is SEHNR and CDR2 is FQNEAQ (reference sequence). V was trimmed by 7 bases and J by 2 bases, leaving 15 bases between them. The CDR3 has 16 residues. In DNA, the CDR3 is TGTGCCAGCACCATTAACCCAGGGCCTGGGGCCAACGTCCTGACTTTC. Translating gives CASTINPGPGANVLTF.

J is TRBJ1-1 and V is TRBV5-1; D gene unclear. This CDR3 spans 13 amino acids. Germline CDR1 reads SGHRS; CDR2 reads YFSETQ. Trimming shortened V by 4 bases and J by 5 bases, and 12 bases separated the two germline ends. The CDR3 region is CASSQRKGTEAFF. CDR3 coding DNA: TGCGCCAGCAGCCAACGTAAGGGAACTGAAGCTTTCTTT.

The chain has TRBV18 and TRBJ2-7, with 9 nucleotides matching TRBD2. CDR3 length: 15 residues. V lost 6 bases, J lost 4 bases, and 10 bases stayed unmatched. Germline assignment: CDR1 KGHSH and CDR2 LQKENI. The CDR3 DNA reads TGTGCCAGCTCGCCCGGGACTAGCCGCTCGTACGAGCAGTACTTC. Translating it yields CASSPGTSRSYEQYF.

The V gene is TRBV27, the J gene TRBJ2-1; D may be TRBD1 (6 bases). Germline V lookup: CDR1 MNHEY, CDR2 SMNVEV (reference sequence). The V and J ends lost 6 bases and 0 bases respectively, with 15 bases between them. This CDR3 comprises 16 residues. Here the CDR3 DNA reads TGTGCCAGCAGCCCCACTCGGGACACCTCCTACAATGAGCAGTTCTTC. Its protein is CASSPTRDTSYNEQFF.

The chain combines TRBV7-8 with TRBJ2-5, with 8 bases identical to TRBD1. Trimming at V came to 5 bases and at J to 1 base, leaving 3 bases not matched to a gene. Germline CDR1 and CDR2: SGHVS and FQNEAQ. CDR3 size: 14 residues. Here the CDR3 DNA reads TGTGCCAGCAGCCCTGGGACAGGCCAAGAGACCCAGTACTTC. Its translation: CASSPGTGQETQYF.

J is TRBJ2-5 and V is TRBV27, with D unclear. Germline assignment: CDR1 MNHEY and CDR2 SMNVEV (reference sequence). Trimming removed 4 bases from V and 5 bases from J, with 17 bases in between. The CDR3 runs to 15 residues. The CDR3 loop reads CASSSPDLNPETQYF. The CDR3 nucleotides read TGTGCCAGCAGTTCTCCGGACCTTAACCCGGAGACCCAGTACTTC.

CDR3 loop: CATSRGAGANYGYTF. Here the CDR3 DNA reads TGTGCCACCAGCAGGGGGGCGGGGGCAAACTATGGCTACACCTTC. This rearrangement joins TRBV15 to TRBJ1-2; TRBD1 might be the D (6 bases). CDR1 LNHNV and CDR2 YYDKDF come from the germline V gene (reference sequence). There are 15 residues in the CDR3. The V end lost 3 bases, the J end lost 2 bases, and 13 bases lay between the germline ends.

V usage is TRBV5-5 and J usage is TRBJ2-3; 7 bases are shared with TRBD1. This CDR3 has 14 amino acids. The ends lost 4 bases at V and 4 bases at J; junction bases unmatched: 6. Germline CDR1 SGHKS, CDR2 YYEKEE (reference sequence). This CDR3 reads CASSPGQNPDTQYF. The CDR3 DNA is TGTGCCAGCAGCCCGGGACAGAACCCAGATACGCAGTATTTT.

This clone was seen more than once but under ten times. This chain links TRBV4-2 with TRBJ2-7; 7 nucleotides agree with TRBD2. The CDR3 runs to 15 residues. Per the germline V gene, CDR1 is LGHNA and CDR2 is YNFKEQ. The ends lost 3 bases at V and 0 bases at J; junction bases unmatched: 5. CDR3 region: CASSQERGFSYEQYF. The CDR3, as DNA: TGTGCCAGCAGCCAGGAGCGGGGCTTCTCCTACGAGCAGTACTTC.

This clone is a singleton in its sample. The rearrangement joins TRBV19 to TRBJ1-5; D remains ambiguous. Germline V gives CDR1 LNHDA, CDR2 SQIVND (reference sequence). This CDR3 region has 14 residues. Trimming left V 3 bases short and J 4 bases short, with 10 bases between. CDR3 residues: CASSIGEINQPQHF. DNA for the CDR3: TGTGCCAGTAGTATTGGGGAGATTAATCAGCCCCAGCATTTT.

The chain employs TRBV19 and TRBJ2-3; D unclear. Trimming left V 3 bases short and J 4 bases short, with 11 bases between. The CDR3 sequence is 14 residues long. Germline V CDR1 and CDR2: LNHDA, SQIVND (reference sequence). DNA of the CDR3: TGTGCCAGTAGTATCACGGATGGGGCAGATACGCAGTATTTT. This translates into CASSITDGADTQYF.

The chain recombines TRBV11-2 with TRBJ2-7; maybe TRBD1 (7 bases). CDR1 is SGHAT, CDR2 FQNNGV, per germline. Trimming pared 4 bases from V and 3 bases from J, leaving 16 bases between. This CDR3 has 15 amino acids. The DNA of the CDR3 is TGTGCCAGCAGCTCGCCGGACCAGGGGGGCTACGAGCAGTACTTC. It is translated as CASSSPDQGGYEQYF.

The V call is TRBV7-9, the J call TRBJ1-2, with a weak D call TRBD1 (5 bases). This CDR3 has 12 residues. Germline V lookup: CDR1 SEHNR, CDR2 FQNEAQ (reference sequence). V lost 5 bases and J lost 4, with 8 bases in between. The CDR3 region is CASSPDSYGYTF. The CDR3 DNA follows: TGTGCCAGCAGCCCCGACAGCTATGGCTACACCTTC.

The sample holds one count of this clone. This rearrangement joins TRBV25-1 to TRBJ2-7; D gene uncertain. Deletions cut 8 bases from V and 0 bases from J, with 11 bases between. The CDR3 loop spans 13 amino acids. The germline V gene has CDR1 MGHDK and CDR2 SYGVNS. The CDR3 loop reads CASGLPNSYEQYF. The CDR3 DNA reads TGTGCCAGCGGCCTGCCAAACTCCTACGAGCAGTACTTC.

This chain connects TRBV7-9 to TRBJ2-1; 8 positions agree with TRBD2. V was pared by 4 bases and J by 5 bases, with 7 bases of the junction left unmatched. Germline CDR1 reads SEHNR; CDR2 reads FQNEAQ (reference sequence). The CDR3 extends over 15 amino acids. DNA of the CDR3: TGTGCCAGCAGCTGTGAGCGGGAGCATCACAATGAGCAGTTCTTC. Translation gives CASSCEREHHNEQFF.

The CDR3 nucleotides read TGTGCCAGCAGTTCCGGGGAGAGCTCCTACAATGAGCAGTTCTTC. Translation gives CASSSGESSYNEQFF. This sequence joins TRBV27 and TRBJ2-1, with D possibly TRBD2 on 5 matching bases. The CDR3 is 15 residues long. Germline assignment: CDR1 MNHEY and CDR2 SMNVEV (reference sequence). V gave up 4 bases and J gave up 0 bases, with 10 bases separating them.

The chain employs TRBV7-9 and TRBJ2-2; no firm D call. V dropped 5 bases and J dropped 0 bases, with 4 bases sitting between them. The CDR3 extends over 13 amino acids. Germline V gives CDR1 SEHNR, CDR2 FQNEAQ (reference sequence). CDR3 residues: CASSTANTGELFF. The CDR3 bases are TGTGCCAGCAGCACAGCGAACACCGGGGAGCTGTTTTTT.